A selection of T cell receptor beta chains follows, all from one sample in a study of T-cell reconstitution after alpha-beta-depleted transplantation in children. TCRdb used MiXCR to reprocess the PCR reads, holding one entry per CDR3 protein. In the table there are some 200,000 distinct CDR3 sequences, 5% to 6.5% of which are singletons. The sequenced sample was PBMCs, obtained before TCRalphabeta/CD19-depleted stem cell transplant. These receptors all stem from a girl less than two years old with combined immunodeficiency, due to receive a stem cell transplant. Each CDR3 is given with its conserved first and last residue. D genes are given only for firm matches. Expanded clones get a size class; other rows say once, few or many, or leave the size out.

j_gene: TRBJ2-7; d_gene: .; abundance: many; v_gene: TRBV7-9; CDR3aa: CASSRSHEQYF; CDR3nt: TGTGCCAGCAGCCGATCGCACGAGCAGTACTTC
j_gene: TRBJ2-2; d_gene: .; abundance: many; v_gene: TRBV2; CDR3aa: CASSASGPITGELFF; CDR3nt: TGTGCCAGCAGTGCTTCGGGACCCATTACCGGGGAGCTGTTTTTT
j_gene: TRBJ2-7; d_gene: TRBD2; abundance: many; v_gene: TRBV29-1; CDR3aa: CSVGGRGYEQYF; CDR3nt: TGCAGCGTTGGAGGGAGGGGATACGAGCAGTACTTC
j_gene: TRBJ1-1; d_gene: .; abundance: many; v_gene: TRBV11-3; CDR3aa: CASNTQGPNTEAFF; CDR3nt: TGTGCCAGCAACACACAGGGACCGAACACTGAAGCTTTCTTT
j_gene: TRBJ1-1; d_gene: .; abundance: .; v_gene: TRBV7-8; CDR3aa: CASSFGYTTEAFF; CDR3nt: TGTGCCAGCAGCTTCGGGTACACCACTGAAGCTTTCTTT
j_gene: TRBJ2-7; d_gene: TRBD2; abundance: many; v_gene: TRBV20-1; CDR3aa: CSASYRSSGWGYEQYF; CDR3nt: TGCAGTGCTAGCTACCGTTCTAGCGGGTGGGGCTACGAGCAGTACTTC
j_gene: TRBJ2-3; d_gene: .; abundance: .; v_gene: TRBV5-1; CDR3aa: CASRPSLGTQYF; CDR3nt: TGCGCCAGCAGGCCATCGCTTGGTACGCAGTATTTT
j_gene: TRBJ1-2; d_gene: .; abundance: many; v_gene: TRBV20-1; CDR3aa: CSARDSGSYTF; CDR3nt: TGCAGTGCTAGAGATAGCGGTAGCTACACCTTC
j_gene: TRBJ2-1; d_gene: .; abundance: many; v_gene: TRBV5-6; CDR3aa: CASSLMGSSYNEQFF; CDR3nt: TGTGCCAGCAGCTTGATGGGAAGCTCCTACAATGAGCAGTTCTTC
j_gene: TRBJ2-3; d_gene: TRBD1; abundance: few; v_gene: TRBV3-1; CDR3aa: CASSQGDRVAGDTQYF; CDR3nt: TGTGCCAGCAGCCAAGGGGACAGGGTGGCTGGGGATACGCAGTATTTT
j_gene: TRBJ2-1; d_gene: TRBD2; abundance: .; v_gene: TRBV6-1; CDR3aa: CASAGEGANEQFF; CDR3nt: TGTGCCAGCGCGGGGGAAGGGGCGAATGAGCAGTTCTTC
j_gene: TRBJ2-5; d_gene: .; abundance: many; v_gene: TRBV28; CDR3aa: CASSFPPGQPYQETQYF; CDR3nt: TGTGCCAGCAGTTTTCCTCCGGGACAACCGTACCAAGAGACCCAGTACTTC
j_gene: TRBJ2-5; d_gene: .; abundance: many; v_gene: TRBV20-1; CDR3aa: CSARKSPQETQYF; CDR3nt: TGCAGTGCTAGAAAGTCTCCTCAAGAGACCCAGTACTTC
j_gene: TRBJ2-5; d_gene: .; abundance: many; v_gene: TRBV4-2; CDR3aa: CASSQESETQYF; CDR3nt: TGTGCCAGCAGCCAAGAATCGGAGACCCAGTACTTC
j_gene: TRBJ1-1; d_gene: .; abundance: many; v_gene: TRBV28; CDR3aa: CASSPRILKGVWEFDTEAFF; CDR3nt: TGTGCCAGCAGCCCCAGGATCCTAAAAGGAGTTTGGGAGTTTGACACTGAAGCTTTCTTT
j_gene: TRBJ2-7; d_gene: .; abundance: many; v_gene: TRBV29-1; CDR3aa: CSVVGRAWGYEQYF; CDR3nt: TGCAGCGTTGTAGGGCGGGCCTGGGGCTACGAGCAGTACTTC